The clone carrying this T cell receptor beta chain was counted ten times or more. The antigen is unknown. This CDR3 comprises 15 residues. Germline values: CDR1 MNHEY, CDR2 SVGEGT. The V and J ends lost 2 bases and 0 bases respectively, with 7 bases between them. This sample is part of a study of CD8 T cells in ankylosing spondylitis. Study-level results: Blood from ankylosing spondylitis patients appeared to carry a characteristic roughly eight-variant TCR beta motif.

As the method for making TCR beta libraries, quantitative 5'-RACE with molecular barcodes was used. TCRdb itself ran the 5' RACE reads through MiXCR, one entry per CDR3 protein. The table includes 500,000 or so distinct CDR3 sequences, roughly 5.2% detected once. The receptor's source is a male donor with ankylosing spondylitis. Material: blood, either unsorted or a sorted T cell fraction (not recorded which). The chain recombines TRBV6-2 or TRBV6-3 with TRBJ2-2; D is unresolved. CDR3 residues: CASSYVGTNTGELFF. Here the CDR3 DNA reads TGTGCCAGCAGTTACGTTGGGACGAACACCGGGGAGCTGTTTTTT.